This T cell receptor beta chain came from a study of blood T cell repertoires in COVID-19. Study background: Acute and convalescent COVID-19 samples came from the United States, Italy and Spain. T cells, B-cell-depleted T cells, or PBMCs supplied cDNA or gDNA.

Study processing details: For nucleated cells, counts were estimated from reference gene primer amplification. The protocol was immunoSEQ multiplex PCR, while the TCRdb copy is restricted to in-frame clones and leaves out a portion. V and J calls and clone size follow that table, whereas D and trimming were derived from the DNA. The sample holds 150,000 to 200,000 clones, around 80% seen once. Trimming stripped 5 bases from V and 2 bases from J, with 12 bases between. Germline CDR1 reads MNHEY; CDR2 reads SMNVEV (reference sequence). The CDR3 length is 14 residues. In its sample, this clone was seen once.

The chain links TRBV27 to TRBJ1-2; D may be TRBD1 (6 bases). The material sequenced was peripheral blood. The receptor's source is a man aged 60 to 75 with active or convalescent COVID-19. The CDR3 region has the DNA TGTGCCAGCAGTGGACAGAGGAGCAACTATGGCTACACCTTC. Protein sequence: CASSGQRSNYGYTF.